The rows below give T cell receptor beta chains drawn from one sample of a study of T cells after yellow fever vaccination. TCRdb reanalysed the 5' RACE reads using MiXCR and keeps one entry per CDR3 protein. The data hold hundreds of thousands of distinct CDR3 sequences, with less than 15% observed a single time. Sequenced material: PBMCs, taken on the day of the yellow fever booster vaccination. Source of these receptors: a man aged 25-45 years who received the YFV17D yellow fever vaccine. CDR3s include the opening cysteine and the closing phenylalanine or tryptophan. D genes are given only for firm matches. Where a row states a size, it is once, few, many or the class of an expanded clone; other rows omit it.

d_call: NA
v_call: TRBV10-3
j_call: TRBJ1-1
clone_size: NA
cdr3_aa: CAISEVNTEAFF
cdr3_nt: TGTGCCATCAGTGAGGTAAACACTGAAGCTTTCTTT

d_call: TRBD1
v_call: TRBV20-1
j_call: TRBJ2-3
clone_size: NA
cdr3_aa: CSADRQGGTDTQYF
cdr3_nt: TGCAGTGCTGACCGACAGGGGGGCACAGATACGCAGTATTTT

d_call: NA
v_call: TRBV6-1
j_call: TRBJ2-7
clone_size: NA
cdr3_aa: CASSDTLTYEQYF
cdr3_nt: TGTGCCAGCAGTGACACCCTAACCTACGAGCAGTACTTC

d_call: TRBD2
v_call: TRBV20-1
j_call: TRBJ2-1
clone_size: NA
cdr3_aa: CSASRRTSGYNEQFF
cdr3_nt: TGCAGTGCTAGTCGCCGGACTAGCGGTTACAATGAGCAGTTCTTC

d_call: NA
v_call: TRBV20-1
j_call: TRBJ1-6
clone_size: NA
cdr3_aa: CSAKGPEYNSPLHF
cdr3_nt: TGCAGTGCTAAGGGGCCAGAATATAATTCACCCCTCCACTTT

d_call: NA
v_call: TRBV5-4
j_call: TRBJ2-3
clone_size: NA
cdr3_aa: CASSSRLVQSTDTQYF
cdr3_nt: TGTGCCAGCAGCTCACGGTTGGTTCAAAGCACAGATACGCAGTATTTT

d_call: NA
v_call: TRBV5-6
j_call: TRBJ1-2
clone_size: few
cdr3_aa: CASSLVQEYGYTF
cdr3_nt: TGTGCCAGCAGCTTGGTGCAGGAGTATGGCTACACCTTC

d_call: NA
v_call: TRBV5-1
j_call: TRBJ2-1
clone_size: few
cdr3_aa: CASSTLVADNEQFF
cdr3_nt: TGCGCCAGCAGCACCCTGGTAGCGGACAATGAGCAGTTCTTC

d_call: NA
v_call: TRBV7-8
j_call: TRBJ2-1
clone_size: NA
cdr3_aa: CASSSRVLASYNEQFF
cdr3_nt: TGTGCCAGCAGCTCCCGGGTCCTAGCGTCCTACAATGAGCAGTTCTTC

d_call: NA
v_call: TRBV4-3
j_call: TRBJ2-1
clone_size: NA
cdr3_aa: CASSQRGTGQFF
cdr3_nt: TGCGCCAGCAGCCAACGAGGGACGGGGCAGTTCTTC

d_call: NA
v_call: TRBV7-8
j_call: TRBJ2-3
clone_size: few
cdr3_aa: CASSLRTASTDTQYF
cdr3_nt: TGTGCCAGCAGCTTAAGGACAGCTAGCACAGATACGCAGTATTTT

d_call: NA
v_call: TRBV29-1
j_call: TRBJ1-2
clone_size: NA
cdr3_aa: CSVEGTGGYGYTF
cdr3_nt: TGCAGCGTTGAAGGGACGGGGGGCTATGGCTACACCTTC

d_call: NA
v_call: TRBV21-1
j_call: TRBJ2-1
clone_size: few
cdr3_aa: CASSKVLLNEQFF
cdr3_nt: TGTGCCAGCAGCAAAGTATTACTCAATGAGCAGTTCTTC

d_call: NA
v_call: TRBV20-1
j_call: TRBJ1-2
clone_size: NA
cdr3_aa: CSARISWFYGYTF
cdr3_nt: TGCAGTGCTAGAATCTCGTGGTTCTATGGCTACACCTTC

d_call: NA
v_call: TRBV12-3/TRBV12-4
j_call: TRBJ1-4
clone_size: NA
cdr3_aa: CASSYSGPNEKLFF
cdr3_nt: TGTGCCAGCAGTTACTCAGGGCCTAATGAAAAACTGTTTTTT

d_call: NA
v_call: TRBV5-1
j_call: TRBJ2-2
clone_size: many
cdr3_aa: CASTPNPTTGELFF
cdr3_nt: TGCGCCAGCACCCCAAATCCAACCACCGGGGAGCTGTTTTTT

d_call: TRBD2
v_call: TRBV20-1
j_call: TRBJ2-7
clone_size: few
cdr3_aa: CSASRTSGRPSYEQYF
cdr3_nt: TGCAGTGCTAGTCGGACTAGCGGGAGGCCCTCCTACGAGCAGTACTTC

d_call: NA
v_call: TRBV6-1
j_call: TRBJ1-2
clone_size: few
cdr3_aa: CASRNPEENYGYTF
cdr3_nt: TGTGCCAGCAGAAACCCAGAGGAGAACTATGGCTACACCTTC

d_call: NA
v_call: TRBV20-1
j_call: TRBJ2-2
clone_size: NA
cdr3_aa: CSVLLQGNTGELFF
cdr3_nt: TGCAGTGTACTTCTACAGGGGAACACCGGGGAGCTGTTTTTT